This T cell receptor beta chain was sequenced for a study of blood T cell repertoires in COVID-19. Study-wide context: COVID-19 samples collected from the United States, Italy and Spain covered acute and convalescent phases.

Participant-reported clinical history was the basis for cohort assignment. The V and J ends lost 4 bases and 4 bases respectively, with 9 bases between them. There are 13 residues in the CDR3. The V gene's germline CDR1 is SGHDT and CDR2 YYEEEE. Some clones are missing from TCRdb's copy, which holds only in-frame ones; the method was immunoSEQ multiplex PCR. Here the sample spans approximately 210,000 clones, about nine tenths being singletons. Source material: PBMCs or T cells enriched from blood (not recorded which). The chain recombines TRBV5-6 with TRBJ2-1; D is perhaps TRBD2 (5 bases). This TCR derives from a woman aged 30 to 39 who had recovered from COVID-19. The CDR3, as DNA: TGTGCCAGCAGCCCGACTACATACAATGAGCAGTTCTTC. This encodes CASSPTTYNEQFF.